This T cell receptor beta chain was recorded in a study of T cell changes during pregnancy in multiple sclerosis. The CDR3 loop spans 14 amino acids. Germline loops: CDR1 LNHDA, CDR2 SQIVND (reference sequence). Trimming took 10 bases from V and 4 from J, leaving 18 bases between them. The method was immunoSEQ multiplex PCR; TCRdb's version includes in-frame clones alone and lacks a portion of them. In the table there are under 20,000 clones, over 75% of which are singletons. There are a few counts of this clone. The sequencing used CD8+ T cells from peripheral blood mononuclear cells, collected after pregnancy. The source of this sequence is a female donor with multiple sclerosis, enrolled in a pregnancy study. The chain has TRBV19 and TRBJ2-3; D may be TRBD1 (5 bases). The CDR3 DNA reads as TGTGCCACCACCGCAGGACACCCCTCAGATACGCAGTATTTT. Its protein is CATTAGHPSDTQYF.